This entry lists 24 T cell receptor beta chains sequenced from one sample in a study of blood T cell repertoires in COVID-19. TCRdb keeps only in-frame clones here, not all; method: immunoSEQ multiplex PCR. This sample yields roughly 210,000 clones, of which about 88% are seen a single time; roughly 1.7% belongs to the top ten. Sequencing used peripheral blood. Receptors were obtained from a man in his 70s with acute or convalescent COVID-19.

V usage is TRBV30 and J usage is TRBJ2-5, with 10 bases fitting TRBD1. The J segment lost 3 bases and the V segment lost 2 bases, leaving 6 bases of the junction unmatched. This CDR3 spans 15 amino acids. Germline values: CDR1 GTSNPN, CDR2 SVGIG (reference sequence). CDR3 in amino acids: CAWSLPGQGKETQYF. CDR3 DNA: TGTGCCTGGAGTTTACCGGGACAGGGGAAAGAGACCCAGTACTTC. Together with reference TRBV30 and TRBJ2-5, the CDR3 gives the full variable domain: SQTIHQWPATLVQPVGSPLSLECTVEGTSNPNLYWYRQAAGRGLQLLFYSVGIGQISSEVPQNLSASRPQDRQFILSSKKLLLSDSGFYLCAWSLPGQGKETQYFGPGTRLLVL.

The CDR3 spells CASSLEPSGPSYEQYF. CDR3 bases: TGTGCCAGCAGCTTAGAGCCGAGCGGACCCTCCTACGAGCAGTACTTC. V and J are TRBV7-9 and TRBJ2-7; maybe TRBD2 (5 bases). The CDR3 runs to 16 residues. The germline V and J ends were trimmed by 1 base and 0 bases, with 13 bases remaining between them. The germline CDR1 and CDR2 sequences are SEHNR and FQNEAQ (reference sequence).

V gene TRBV10-3 combines with J gene TRBJ1-2, with D unclear. With 7 bases removed from V and 4 bases from J, the gap between germline ends came to 13 bases. This CDR3 comprises 13 residues. Germline V gene data show CDR1 as ENHRY and CDR2 as SYGVKD. The CDR3 DNA reads TGTGCCATCAACCGGGATCGGGGCTATGGCTACACCTTC. Residues: CAINRDRGYGYTF.

The chain carries TRBV7-3 and TRBJ1-1; D ambiguous. The CDR3 is 13 residues long. V shed 4 bases and J shed 1 base, with 7 bases lying between them. The germline V gene has CDR1 SGHTA and CDR2 FQGTGA. Here the CDR3 DNA reads TGTGCCAGCAGCTCAACCAAGAACACTGAAGCTTTCTTT. This sequence encodes CASSSTKNTEAFF.

The rearrangement joins TRBV28 to TRBJ2-1; TRBD2 aligns across 11 bases. With 3 bases clipped from V and 7 bases from J, the junction kept 17 bases outside the gene matches. This CDR3 is built from 19 residues. Germline V gene sequence: CDR1 MDHEN, CDR2 SYDVKM. The CDR3 DNA follows: TGTGCCAGCAGTTTTTTCCTAGCGGGAGGAGGTGGGGCCCGTAATGAGCAGTTCTTC. Translated, it gives CASSFFLAGGGGARNEQFF.

The rearrangement joins TRBV24-1 to TRBJ2-1; 10 nucleotides match TRBD1. This CDR3 has 17 residues. V dropped 3 bases and J dropped 2; count of bases not matched to a gene: 6. From germline, CDR1 is KGHDR and CDR2 SFDVKD. The CDR3 spells CATSDASGTGAYNEQFF. The CDR3 DNA sequence: TGTGCCACCAGTGATGCCTCCGGGACAGGGGCCTACAATGAGCAGTTCTTC.

The gene calls are TRBV24-1 and TRBJ2-2, with D maybe TRBD1 (6 bases). CDR3 length: 12 amino acids. Germline V gene sequence: CDR1 KGHDR, CDR2 SFDVKD. V lost 7 bases, J lost 5 bases, and 7 bases lay in between. The CDR3 coding sequence is TGTGCCACCAGAACAGGGACCGGGGAGCTGTTTTTT. Its protein product is CATRTGTGELFF.

The chain combines TRBV4-1 with TRBJ2-7, with TRBD2 identical over 10 bases. J lost 0 bases, V lost 5 bases, and 7 bases had no gene match. CDR1 and CDR2 (germline): MGHRA, YSYEKL. The CDR3 runs 16 residues. CDR3 amino acids: CASSKRTSGDSYEQYF. Written as DNA, the CDR3 is TGCGCCAGCAGCAAACGGACTAGCGGAGACTCCTACGAGCAGTACTTC.

The V call is TRBV28, the J call TRBJ1-5; D may be TRBD1 (6 bases). The CDR3 loop spans 17 amino acids. Germline V gene sequence: CDR1 MDHEN, CDR2 SYDVKM. With 5 bases removed from V and 1 base from J, the gap between germline ends came to 18 bases. The CDR3 loop reads CASSPFGRGQSNQPQHF. The CDR3 DNA is TGTGCCAGCAGTCCGTTCGGCAGAGGACAGAGCAATCAGCCCCAGCATTTT. Variable domain in full (rest from reference TRBV28 and TRBJ1-5): DVKVTQSSRYLVKRTGEKVFLECVQDMDHENMFWYRQDPGLGLRLIYFSYDVKMKEKGDIPEGYSVSREKKERFSLILESASTNQTSMYLCASSPFGRGQSNQPQHFGDGTRLSIL.

The V and J genes are TRBV2 and TRBJ2-6; 7 nucleotides agree with TRBD1. J lost 0 bases, V lost 6 bases, and 5 bases had no gene match. This CDR3 has 16 amino acids. The V gene's germline CDR1 is SNHLY and CDR2 FYNNEI. The CDR3 bases are TGTGCCAGCAGCCCAGGGGGAAGCTCTGGGGCCAACGTCCTGACTTTC. Translated: CASSPGGSSGANVLTF.

This chain connects TRBV7-3 to TRBJ2-6; D possibly corresponds to TRBD2 (6 bases). The CDR3 length is 15 residues. CDR1 SGHTA and CDR2 FQGTGA come from the germline V gene. The V end was cut by 5 bases, the J end by 0 bases, with 8 bases between. For the CDR3, the DNA is TGTGCCAGCAGCCGCGGGGACTCTGGGGCCAACGTCCTGACTTTC. Its translation: CASSRGDSGANVLTF.

The chain links TRBV11-3 to TRBJ2-3, with D possibly being TRBD2 (5 bases). The CDR3 spans 15 residues. Germline CDR1 reads SGHNT; CDR2 reads YENEEA. Trimming stripped 1 base from V and 4 bases from J, with 12 bases between. The CDR3 spells CASSLGRGNADTQYF. The CDR3 nucleotides read TGTGCCAGCAGCTTAGGACGGGGAAATGCAGATACGCAGTATTTT.

The rearrangement uses TRBV18 and TRBJ1-4, with TRBD1 matching 8 bases. This CDR3 region has 16 residues. Germline CDR1 is KGHSH and CDR2 is LQKENI. Trimming at V came to 3 bases and at J to 6 bases, leaving 9 bases not matched to a gene. As DNA, the CDR3 is TGTGCCAGCTCACCCGTAGACAGGGGTCTGTATGAAAAACTGTTTTTT. Amino acid sequence: CASSPVDRGLYEKLFF.

This rearrangement joins TRBV19 to TRBJ2-2; 8 bases are shared with TRBD1. CDR1 is LNHDA and CDR2 is SQIVND in the germline V gene (reference sequence). The CDR3 runs 18 residues. V trimming: 6 bases; J trimming: 0 bases; junction bases outside the gene matches: 12. The DNA for the CDR3 is TGTGCCAGTAGACAGGGGGGCCTGGGTCCCGCGAACACCGGGGAGCTGTTTTTT. This encodes CASRQGGLGPANTGELFF.

The V gene is TRBV2, the J gene TRBJ2-7; 12 positions match TRBD1. The CDR3 is 15 amino acids. The junction had 8 bases not matched to a gene; V was cut back by 5 bases and J by 6 bases. The germline V gene has CDR1 SNHLY and CDR2 FYNNEI. CDR3: CASSSPGTGGGEQYF. The DNA for the CDR3 is TGTGCCAGCAGTAGTCCCGGGACAGGGGGCGGCGAGCAGTACTTC.

J is TRBJ2-2 and V is TRBV12-3 or TRBV12-4, with 7 bases matching TRBD1. The V segment lost 5 bases and the J segment 7 bases; nucleotides outside the gene matches: 4. This CDR3 has 13 amino acids. CDR3 in DNA: TGTGCCAGCAGTCTACAGGGGAACGGGGAGCTGTTTTTT. Translated, it gives CASSLQGNGELFF.

The chain couples TRBV2 to TRBJ1-2, with D possibly being TRBD1 (6 bases). CDR1 is SNHLY and CDR2 is FYNNEI in the germline V gene. Between the trimmed V and J ends, which lost 7 bases and 3 bases, there was a span of 15 bases. This CDR3 is 14 amino acids long. The DNA of the CDR3 is TGTGCCAGCATGGGGGGGCAGGGCGACTATGGCTACACCTTC. Its protein product is CASMGGQGDYGYTF.

The V gene is TRBV13, the J gene TRBJ1-2; the D gene is possibly TRBD1 (6 bases). Germline V CDR1 and CDR2: PRHDT, FYEKMQ (reference sequence). Trimming removed 2 bases at V and 8 bases at J, with 18 bases between. There are 15 residues in the CDR3. This CDR3 reads CASSLQGRPPRGYTF. In DNA, the CDR3 is TGTGCCAGCAGCTTACAGGGGCGGCCGCCTCGAGGCTACACCTTC.

As DNA, the CDR3 is TGTGCCTGGAGTGCGGGACAGGGGGCCAATGAGCAGTTCTTC. It translates to CAWSAGQGANEQFF. The chain employs TRBV30 and TRBJ2-1; TRBD1 matches 12 bases. CDR3 size: 14 residues. J gave up 6 bases and V 1 base, and 1 base lay outside the gene matches. Germline V gene sequence: CDR1 GTSNPN, CDR2 SVGIG (reference sequence).

The genes are TRBV2 and TRBJ1-3; 8 bases map to TRBD1. Looked up from germline, CDR1 is SNHLY and CDR2 is FYNNEI. The CDR3 extends over 15 amino acids. V shed 6 bases and J 3 bases; nucleotides not matched to a gene: 7. CDR3 protein: CASSEQGEDGNTIYF. The CDR3 region has the DNA TGTGCCAGCAGCGAACAGGGGGAAGATGGAAACACCATATATTTT.

V is TRBV13 and J is TRBJ2-7; 7 nucleotides agree with TRBD2. V dropped 5 bases and J dropped 0; count of bases not matched to a gene: 7. The CDR3 consists of 15 residues. The germline V gene has CDR1 PRHDT and CDR2 FYEKMQ (reference sequence). Here the CDR3 reads CASSAWGGSSYEQYF. CDR3 sequence (DNA): TGTGCCAGCAGCGCCTGGGGCGGGAGCTCCTACGAGCAGTACTTC.

This chain links TRBV11-2 with TRBJ1-2; possible D gene TRBD1, 5 bases. The CDR3 has 15 amino acids. The V end lost 5 bases, the J end lost 2 bases, and 15 bases lay between the germline ends. CDR1 SGHAT and CDR2 FQNNGV come from the germline V gene. The CDR3 is CASSPNFRANYGYTF. The DNA of the CDR3 is TGTGCCAGCAGCCCCAATTTCAGGGCGAACTATGGCTACACCTTC.

The V and J genes are TRBV5-5 and TRBJ2-7, with 9 bases that match TRBD2. The V and J ends lost 4 bases and 0 bases, in that order; junction bases with no gene match: 5. Germline values: CDR1 SGHKS, CDR2 YYEKEE (reference sequence). There are 15 residues in the CDR3. This CDR3 is CASSLLAGSSYEQYF. The CDR3 DNA reads TGTGCCAGCAGCCTGCTAGCGGGGAGCTCCTACGAGCAGTACTTC.

This chain links TRBV19 with TRBJ1-5, with a tentative D call TRBD1 (6 bases). Germline values: CDR1 LNHDA, CDR2 SQIVND (reference sequence). V was shortened by 1 base and J by 4 bases, with 14 bases between the two germline ends. The CDR3 is made up of 16 amino acids. The CDR3 spells CASSIGVEGGNQPQHF. The CDR3, as DNA: TGTGCCAGTAGTATAGGGGTCGAGGGGGGGAATCAGCCCCAGCATTTT.